This T cell receptor beta chain was found in a study of T cells in Graves' hyperthyroidism and ophthalmopathy. TCR beta CDR3 region amplification was performed from RNA transcripts. During a first-round RT-PCR of the TCR CDR3, the HTBI primer set was used. TCRdb fed the multiplex PCR reads into MiXCR, producing one record per CDR3 protein. The table has under 400,000 distinct CDR3 sequences, roughly 14% seen once. Thyroid ultrasound and orbital computed tomography, with clinical symptoms and serum thyroxine and TRAb, informed diagnoses. Using more than 7.5 ml of fresh peripheral blood, PBMCs were prepared. This clonotype has only a few counts. Its specificity is unknown. In germline, CDR1 is SGHVS, CDR2 FQNEAQ. V was pared by 5 bases and J by 6 bases, with 7 bases of the junction left unmatched. This CDR3 has 15 amino acids. Study-level points and caveats: The authors' 13 V-J model separated ophthalmopathy from stable hyperthyroidism.

The sequenced sample consisted of blood. The gene calls are TRBV7-8 and TRBJ1-4, with 9 bases matching TRBD1. The receptor was derived from a woman between 55 and 75 years old with Graves' hyperthyroidism. DNA of the CDR3: TGTGCCAGCAGCCCAGACCGGGACAGGGATGAAAAACTGTTTTTT. Protein: CASSPDRDRDEKLFF.